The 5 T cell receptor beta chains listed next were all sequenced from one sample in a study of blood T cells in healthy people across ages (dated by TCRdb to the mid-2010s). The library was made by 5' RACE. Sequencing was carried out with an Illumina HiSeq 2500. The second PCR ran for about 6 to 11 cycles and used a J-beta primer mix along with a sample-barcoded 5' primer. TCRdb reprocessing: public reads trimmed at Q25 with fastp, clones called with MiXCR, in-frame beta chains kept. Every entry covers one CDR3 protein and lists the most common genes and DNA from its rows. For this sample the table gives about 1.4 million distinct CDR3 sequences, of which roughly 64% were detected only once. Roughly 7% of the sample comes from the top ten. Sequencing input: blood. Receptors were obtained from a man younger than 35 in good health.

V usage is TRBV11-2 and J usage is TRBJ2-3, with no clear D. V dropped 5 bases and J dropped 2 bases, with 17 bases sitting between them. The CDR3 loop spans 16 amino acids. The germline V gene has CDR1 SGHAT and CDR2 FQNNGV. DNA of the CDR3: TGTGCCAGCAGCCCCCCTTTGGGGTTAATCACAGATACGCAGTATTTT. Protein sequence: CASSPPLGLITDTQYF.

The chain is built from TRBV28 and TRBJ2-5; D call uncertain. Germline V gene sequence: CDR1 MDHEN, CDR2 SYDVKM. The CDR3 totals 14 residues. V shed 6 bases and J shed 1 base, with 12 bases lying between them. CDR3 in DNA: TGTGCCAGCAGAATTACAGCAGTCCAAGAGACCCAGTACTTC. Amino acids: CASRITAVQETQYF.

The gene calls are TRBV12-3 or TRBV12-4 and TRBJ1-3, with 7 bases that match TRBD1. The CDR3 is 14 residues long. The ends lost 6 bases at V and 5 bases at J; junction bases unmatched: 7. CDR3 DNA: TGTGCCAGCAGCCAGGGGGTTGACCGAAACACCATATATTTT. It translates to CASSQGVDRNTIYF.

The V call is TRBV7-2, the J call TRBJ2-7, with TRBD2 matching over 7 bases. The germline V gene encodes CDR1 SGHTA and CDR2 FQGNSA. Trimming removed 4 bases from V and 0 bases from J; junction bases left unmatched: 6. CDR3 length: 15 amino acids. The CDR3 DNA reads TGTGCCAGCAGCTGGCCGGGCGGGGGCTCCTACGAGCAGTACTTC. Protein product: CASSWPGGGSYEQYF.

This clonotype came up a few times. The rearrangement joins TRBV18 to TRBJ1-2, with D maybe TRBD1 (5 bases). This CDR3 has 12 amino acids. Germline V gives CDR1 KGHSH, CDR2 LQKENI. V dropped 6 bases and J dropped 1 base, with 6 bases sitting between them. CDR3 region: CASSGRNYGYTF. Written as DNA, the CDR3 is TGTGCCAGCTCGGGACGTAACTATGGCTACACCTTC.